Each of the 12 T cell receptor beta chains below was sequenced from the same sample in a study of T-cell memory formation after mild COVID-19. TCRdb itself ran the 5' RACE reads through MiXCR, one entry per CDR3 protein. The sample yields hundreds of thousands of distinct CDR3 sequences, approximately 25% seen once. Input material: PBMCs or a T cell subset sorted from them (not recorded which). The receptors originated from an adult woman who had mild COVID-19 (a few samples of this study predate the infection). Cell type and time point are not known.

This clonotype has just a few counts. This chain connects TRBV7-2 to TRBJ2-7; 13 bases match TRBD2. The J segment lost 4 bases and the V segment lost 2 bases, leaving 2 bases of the junction unmatched. This CDR3 is built from 15 residues. The germline V gene encodes CDR1 SGHTA and CDR2 FQGNSA. The CDR3 sequence is CASSLQTSGGYEQYF. Here the CDR3 DNA reads TGTGCCAGCAGCTTACAGACTAGCGGGGGGTACGAGCAGTACTTC. The whole variable domain, filled in from reference TRBV7-2 and TRBJ2-7, reads GAGVSQSPSNKVTEKGKDVELRCDPISGHTALYWYRQSLGQGLEFLIYFQGNSAPDKSGLPSDRFSAERTGGSVSTLTIQRTQQEDSAVYLCASSLQTSGGYEQYFGPGTRLTVT.

The rearrangement uses TRBV7-2 and TRBJ2-1; no clear D. Germline V gives CDR1 SGHTA, CDR2 FQGNSA. Trimming stripped 3 bases from V and 9 bases from J, with 12 bases between. The CDR3 is 13 amino acids. CDR3 sequence (DNA): TGTGCCAGCAGCTTTACCTCGTCGGGTGAGCAGTTCTTC. It yields the protein CASSFTSSGEQFF.

The chain employs TRBV6-1 and TRBJ2-2; 9 bases match TRBD2. CDR3 size: 15 residues. The V gene's germline CDR1 is MNHNS and CDR2 SASEGT. Trimming took 7 bases from V and 1 from J; bases not matched to a gene: 4. CDR3 residues: CASKPSGKNTGELFF. The CDR3 DNA sequence: TGTGCCAGCAAACCTAGCGGGAAGAACACCGGGGAGCTGTTTTTT.

This clonotype was seen only a few times. The chain is built from TRBV12-3 or TRBV12-4 and TRBJ1-5; perhaps TRBD1 as D (5 bases). The V end lost 5 bases, the J end lost 0 bases, and 20 bases lay between the germline ends. CDR3 size: 18 residues. The CDR3: CASSETYGTHDSNQPQHF. The CDR3, as DNA: TGTGCCAGCAGTGAGACTTACGGGACGCACGATAGCAATCAGCCCCAGCATTTT.

J is TRBJ1-5 and V is TRBV7-9; 9 bases are a match to TRBD1. The V and J ends lost 4 bases and 5 bases, in that order; junction bases with no gene match: 6. The CDR3 covers 15 residues. Per germline, CDR1 SEHNR and CDR2 FQNEAQ (reference sequence). Here the CDR3 reads CASSWGQGGDQPQHF. CDR3 sequence (DNA): TGTGCCAGCAGCTGGGGACAGGGTGGAGATCAGCCCCAGCATTTT.

The V and J genes are TRBV7-2 and TRBJ2-5; D perhaps matches TRBD2 (5 bases). Germline loops: CDR1 SGHTA, CDR2 FQGNSA. The CDR3 is 15 amino acids. The V gene lost 5 bases and the J gene lost 9 bases, with 22 bases spanning the gap. CDR3: CASSLRINRDWSQYF. CDR3 DNA: TGTGCCAGCAGCCTACGAATCAACCGGGATTGGTCCCAGTACTTC.

The rearrangement links TRBV7-9 to TRBJ2-2; no definite D call. This CDR3 region has 14 residues. Germline CDR1 is SEHNR and CDR2 is FQNEAQ (reference sequence). V dropped 2 bases and J dropped 1 base, with 5 bases sitting between them. CDR3 amino acids: CASSLKGNTGELFF. The DNA for the CDR3 is TGTGCCAGCAGCTTAAAGGGGAACACCGGGGAGCTGTTTTTT. The entire variable domain, with the rest obtained from reference TRBV7-9 and TRBJ2-2, is as follows: DTGVSQNPRHKITKRGQNVTFRCDPISEHNRLYWYRQTLGQGPEFLTYFQNEAQLEKSRLLSDRFSAERPKGSFSTLEIQRTEQGDSAMYLCASSLKGNTGELFFGEGSRLTVL.

The CDR3 nucleotides read TGTGCCAGCAGCGTAGCCGACAGGCCCCCCACAGATACGCAGTATTTT. As protein: CASSVADRPPTDTQYF. The V and J genes are TRBV9 and TRBJ2-3; TRBD1 might be the D (6 bases). The germline CDR1 and CDR2 sequences are SGDLS and YYNGEE. The V and J ends lost 0 bases and 2 bases respectively, with 13 bases between them. The CDR3 loop spans 16 amino acids. Together with reference TRBV9 and TRBJ2-3, the CDR3 gives the full variable domain: DSGVTQTPKHLITATGQRVTLRCSPRSGDLSVYWYQQSLDQGLQFLIQYYNGEERAKGNILERFSAQQFPDLHSELNLSSLELGDSALYFCASSVADRPPTDTQYFGPGTRLTVL.

This clonotype was seen many times. V usage is TRBV2 and J usage is TRBJ2-1, with TRBD1 matching 7 bases. This CDR3 region has 14 residues. After removal of 8 bases from V and 7 bases from J, the junction contained 11 bases not matched to a gene. CDR1 is SNHLY, CDR2 FYNNEI, per germline. For the CDR3, the DNA is TGTGCCAGCCGCCCGGGACAGCCCGGTAATGAGCAGTTCTTC. It yields the protein CASRPGQPGNEQFF.

The J gene is TRBJ2-7, the V gene TRBV4-2, with D tentatively TRBD1 (5 bases). Germline CDR1 and CDR2: LGHNA and YNFKEQ. This CDR3 has 15 amino acids. V dropped 4 bases and J dropped 1 base, with 14 bases sitting between them. The CDR3 nucleotides read TGTGCCAGCAGCCCCGCCGCAGGGCCGTCCTACGAGCAGTACTTC. This encodes CASSPAAGPSYEQYF.

This chain joins TRBV20-1 and TRBJ2-3; 7 nucleotides agree with TRBD2. Losses at the gene ends were 0 bases for V and 5 bases for J; bases not matched to a gene: 11. This CDR3 contains 16 residues. Germline lookup yields CDR1 DFQATT and CDR2 SNEGSKA (reference sequence). CDR3 DNA sequence: TGCAGTGCTAGAGATCGGAGGGAGGGGTCTCAAGATACGCAGTATTTT. Translation: CSARDRREGSQDTQYF.

The CDR3: CASSQDVVGEQYF. The CDR3 coding sequence is TGTGCCAGCAGCCAAGACGTGGTAGGCGAGCAGTACTTC. The gene calls are TRBV11-2 and TRBJ2-7; no firm D call. This CDR3 has 13 residues. V was clipped by 5 bases and J by 6 bases, with 14 bases between them. CDR1 and CDR2 from the germline V gene are SGHAT and FQNNGV.